This T cell receptor (beta chain) was documented in a study of cytomegalovirus exposure and HLA in healthy donors. Study context: Inside one of the first data releases sat about 85 million unique TCRs taken from HLA-typed donors. Broader study findings: 87-base-pair reads could not separate some V segments, including TRBV6-2 and TRBV6-3. Relative to the approximately 700-donor mean, N-insertions were reportedly fewer in an Asian-associated ancestry cluster in a later analysis. Across donors, sequencing depth was assumed by presence/absence analyses to be roughly uniform.

Researchers ran the PCR with 60 Vbeta and 13 Jbeta primers. Libraries were prepared by immunoSEQ multiplex PCR; TCRdb keeps only in-frame clonotypes and omits some of them. The table records 110,000 or so clones, roughly 80% of them present only once. Between the trimmed V and J ends, which lost 2 bases and 2 bases, there was a span of 15 bases. The CDR3 is made up of 16 amino acids. CDR1 and CDR2 (germline): KGHSY, FQNENV. A remark on this clone: Its antigen is as yet unknown.

V and J are TRBV16 and TRBJ1-2; D gene uncertain. This receptor was identified in a woman between 40 and 50 years old in good health and CMV-seropositive. Sequences were obtained from PBMCs. The CDR3 sequence: CASSQGRLTDNYGYTF. The DNA for the CDR3 is TGTGCCAGCAGCCAAGGTCGACTGACCGACAACTATGGCTACACCTTC.